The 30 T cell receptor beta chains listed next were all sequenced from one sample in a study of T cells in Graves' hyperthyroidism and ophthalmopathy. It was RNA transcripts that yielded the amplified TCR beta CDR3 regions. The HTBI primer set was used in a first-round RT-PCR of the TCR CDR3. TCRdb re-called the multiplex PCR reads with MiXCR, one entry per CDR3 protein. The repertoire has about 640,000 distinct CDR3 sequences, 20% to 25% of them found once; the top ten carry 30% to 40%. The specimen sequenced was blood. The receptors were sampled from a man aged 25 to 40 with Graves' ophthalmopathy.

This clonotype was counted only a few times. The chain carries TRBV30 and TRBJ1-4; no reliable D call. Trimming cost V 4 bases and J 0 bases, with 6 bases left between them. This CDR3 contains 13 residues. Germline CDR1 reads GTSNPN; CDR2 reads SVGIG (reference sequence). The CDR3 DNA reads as TGTGCCTGGAAGGTAGCAACTAATGAAAAACTGTTTTTT. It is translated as CAWKVATNEKLFF.

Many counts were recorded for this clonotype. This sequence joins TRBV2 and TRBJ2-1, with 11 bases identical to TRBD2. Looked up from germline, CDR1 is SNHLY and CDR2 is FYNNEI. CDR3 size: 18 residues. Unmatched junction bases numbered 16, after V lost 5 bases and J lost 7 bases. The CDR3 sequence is CASSPGEMTSGDVNEQFF. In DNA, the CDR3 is TGTGCCAGCAGTCCAGGCGAGATGACTAGCGGGGATGTGAATGAGCAGTTCTTC.

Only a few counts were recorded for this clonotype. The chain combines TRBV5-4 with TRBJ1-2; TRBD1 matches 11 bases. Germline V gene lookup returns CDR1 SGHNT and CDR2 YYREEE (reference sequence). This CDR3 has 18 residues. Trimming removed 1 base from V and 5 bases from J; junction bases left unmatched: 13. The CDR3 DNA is TGTGCCAGCAGCTTGAGGGGACAGGGGGACCTCTTTCGTTATGGCTACACCTTC. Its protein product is CASSLRGQGDLFRYGYTF.

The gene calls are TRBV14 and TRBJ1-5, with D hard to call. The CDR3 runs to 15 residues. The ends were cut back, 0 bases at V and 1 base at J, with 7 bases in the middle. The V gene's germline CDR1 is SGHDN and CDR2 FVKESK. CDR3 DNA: TGTGCCAGCAGCCAAGATTTTGTGAGCAATCAGCCCCAGCATTTT. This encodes CASSQDFVSNQPQHF.

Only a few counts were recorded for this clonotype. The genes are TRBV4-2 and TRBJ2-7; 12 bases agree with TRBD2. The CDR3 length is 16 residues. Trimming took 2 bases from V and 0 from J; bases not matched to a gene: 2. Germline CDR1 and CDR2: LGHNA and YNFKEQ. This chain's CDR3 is CASSQTSGRNSYEQYF. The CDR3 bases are TGTGCCAGCAGCCAAACTAGCGGGAGGAACTCCTACGAGCAGTACTTC.

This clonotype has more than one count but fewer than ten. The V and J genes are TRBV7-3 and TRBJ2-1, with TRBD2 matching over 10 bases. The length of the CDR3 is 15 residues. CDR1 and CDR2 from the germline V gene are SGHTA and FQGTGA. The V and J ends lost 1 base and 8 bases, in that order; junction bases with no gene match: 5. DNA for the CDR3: TGTGCCAGCAGCTTAATGCCTAGCGGGAGAGATGAGCAGTTCTTC. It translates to CASSLMPSGRDEQFF.

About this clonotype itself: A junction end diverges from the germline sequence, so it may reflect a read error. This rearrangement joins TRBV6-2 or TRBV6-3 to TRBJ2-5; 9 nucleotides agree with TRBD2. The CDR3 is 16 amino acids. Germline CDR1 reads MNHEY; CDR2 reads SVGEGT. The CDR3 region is CASSDPAGTSLEAQYF. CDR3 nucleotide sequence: TGTGCCAGCAGTGATCCCGCCGGGACTAGCTTAGAGGCCCAGTACTTC.

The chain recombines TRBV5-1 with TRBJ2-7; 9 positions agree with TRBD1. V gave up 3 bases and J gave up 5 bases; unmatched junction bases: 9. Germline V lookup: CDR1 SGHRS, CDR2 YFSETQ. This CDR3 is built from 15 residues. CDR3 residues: CASSWGQGKFNEQYF. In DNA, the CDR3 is TGCGCCAGCAGCTGGGGACAGGGTAAATTTAACGAGCAGTACTTC.

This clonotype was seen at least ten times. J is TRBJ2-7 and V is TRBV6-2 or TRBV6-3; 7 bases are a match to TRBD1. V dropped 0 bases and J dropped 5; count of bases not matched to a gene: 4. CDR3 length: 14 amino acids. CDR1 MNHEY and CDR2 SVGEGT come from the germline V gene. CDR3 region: CASSYSGTVNEQYF. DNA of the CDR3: TGTGCCAGCAGTTACTCCGGGACAGTTAACGAGCAGTACTTC.

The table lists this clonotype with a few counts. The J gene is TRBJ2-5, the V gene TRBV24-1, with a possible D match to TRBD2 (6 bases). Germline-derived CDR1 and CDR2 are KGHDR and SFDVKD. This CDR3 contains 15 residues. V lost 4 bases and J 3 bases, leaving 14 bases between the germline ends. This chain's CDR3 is CATSEHAGSKETQYF. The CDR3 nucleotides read TGTGCCACCAGTGAACACGCCGGGAGCAAAGAGACCCAGTACTTC.

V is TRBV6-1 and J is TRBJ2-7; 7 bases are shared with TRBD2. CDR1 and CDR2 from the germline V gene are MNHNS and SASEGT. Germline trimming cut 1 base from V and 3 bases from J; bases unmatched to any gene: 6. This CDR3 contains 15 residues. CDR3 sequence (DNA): TGTGCCAGCAGTGAAGGGCTAGCGGCTCTCTACGAGCAGTACTTC. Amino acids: CASSEGLAALYEQYF.

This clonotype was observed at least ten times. For the CDR3, the DNA is TGTGCCAGCTCCCGTGGTTACGAAAATGAGCAGTTCTTC. Protein product: CASSRGYENEQFF. The V call is TRBV13, the J call TRBJ2-1; the D is unclear. The germline CDR1 and CDR2 sequences are PRHDT and FYEKMQ (reference sequence). This CDR3 region has 13 residues. Trimming took off 8 bases at V and 7 bases at J, with 15 bases between the two ends.

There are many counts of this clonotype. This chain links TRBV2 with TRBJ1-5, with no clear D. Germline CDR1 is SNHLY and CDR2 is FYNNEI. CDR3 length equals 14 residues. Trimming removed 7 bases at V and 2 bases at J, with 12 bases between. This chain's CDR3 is CASMEGFGNQPQHF. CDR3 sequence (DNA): TGTGCCAGCATGGAGGGATTTGGCAATCAGCCCCAGCATTTT.

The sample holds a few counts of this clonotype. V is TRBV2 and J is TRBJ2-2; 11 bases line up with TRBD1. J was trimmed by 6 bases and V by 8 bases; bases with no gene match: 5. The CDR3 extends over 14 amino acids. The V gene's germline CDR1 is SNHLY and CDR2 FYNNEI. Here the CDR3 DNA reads TGTGCCAGCGTCGGACAGGGGGCCGCCGGGGAGCTGTTTTTT. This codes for CASVGQGAAGELFF.

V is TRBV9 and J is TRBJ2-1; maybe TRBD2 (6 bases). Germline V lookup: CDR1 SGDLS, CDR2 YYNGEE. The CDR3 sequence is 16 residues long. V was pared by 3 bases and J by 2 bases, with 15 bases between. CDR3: CASSALSGRTYNEQFF. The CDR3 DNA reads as TGTGCCAGCAGCGCACTTAGCGGAAGAACCTACAATGAGCAGTTCTTC. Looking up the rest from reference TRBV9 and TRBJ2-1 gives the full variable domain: DSGVTQTPKHLITATGQRVTLRCSPRSGDLSVYWYQQSLDQGLQFLIQYYNGEERAKGNILERFSAQQFPDLHSELNLSSLELGDSALYFCASSALSGRTYNEQFFGPGTRLTVL.

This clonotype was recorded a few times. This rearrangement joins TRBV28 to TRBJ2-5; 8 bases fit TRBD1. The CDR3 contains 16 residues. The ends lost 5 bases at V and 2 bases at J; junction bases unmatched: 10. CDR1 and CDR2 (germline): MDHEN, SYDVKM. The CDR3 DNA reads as TGTGCCAGCAGTACCTACAGGGGGAAATTTCAAGAGACCCAGTACTTC. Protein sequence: CASSTYRGKFQETQYF. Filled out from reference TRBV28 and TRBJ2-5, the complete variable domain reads DVKVTQSSRYLVKRTGEKVFLECVQDMDHENMFWYRQDPGLGLRLIYFSYDVKMKEKGDIPEGYSVSREKKERFSLILESASTNQTSMYLCASSTYRGKFQETQYFGPGTRLLVL.

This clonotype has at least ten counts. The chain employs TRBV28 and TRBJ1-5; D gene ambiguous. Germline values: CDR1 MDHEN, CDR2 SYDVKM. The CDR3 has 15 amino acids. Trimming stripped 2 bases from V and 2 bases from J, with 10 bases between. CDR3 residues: CASSLTRWGNQPQHF. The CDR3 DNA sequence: TGTGCCAGCAGTTTAACCAGATGGGGCAATCAGCCCCAGCATTTT.

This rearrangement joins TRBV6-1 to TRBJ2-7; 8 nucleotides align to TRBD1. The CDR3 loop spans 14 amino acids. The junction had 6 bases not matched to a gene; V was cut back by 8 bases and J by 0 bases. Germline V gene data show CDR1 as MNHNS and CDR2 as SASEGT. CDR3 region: CASRTGKGSYEQYF. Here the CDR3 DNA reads TGTGCCAGCCGGACAGGGAAAGGCTCCTACGAGCAGTACTTC.

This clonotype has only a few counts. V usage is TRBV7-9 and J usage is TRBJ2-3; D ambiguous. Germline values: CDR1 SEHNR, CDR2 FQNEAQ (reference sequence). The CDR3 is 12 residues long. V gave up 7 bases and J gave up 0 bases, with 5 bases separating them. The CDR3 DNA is TGTGCCAGCATGAGAAGCACAGATACGCAGTATTTT. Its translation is CASMRSTDTQYF.

CDR3 bases: TGTGCCACCAGCAGAGACAGCTTTGGCTACACCTTC. Amino acid sequence: CATSRDSFGYTF. This chain uses TRBV15 with TRBJ1-2; no reliable D call. This CDR3 spans 12 amino acids. Trimming removed 0 bases at V and 7 bases at J, with 6 bases between. The germline V gene encodes CDR1 LNHNV and CDR2 YYDKDF (reference sequence). Full variable domain (remainder filled in from reference TRBV15 and TRBJ1-2): DAMVIQNPRYQVTQFGKPVTLSCSQTLNHNVMYWYQQKSSQAPKLLFHYYDKDFNNEADTPDNFQSRRPNTSFCFLDIRSPGLGDTAMYLCATSRDSFGYTFGSGTRLTVV.

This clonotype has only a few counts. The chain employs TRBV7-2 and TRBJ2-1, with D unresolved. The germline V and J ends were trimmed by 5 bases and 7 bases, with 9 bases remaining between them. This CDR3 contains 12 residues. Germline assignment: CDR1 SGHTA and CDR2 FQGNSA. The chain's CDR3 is CASSVNKNEQFF. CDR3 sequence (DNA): TGTGCCAGCAGCGTTAACAAGAATGAGCAGTTCTTC.

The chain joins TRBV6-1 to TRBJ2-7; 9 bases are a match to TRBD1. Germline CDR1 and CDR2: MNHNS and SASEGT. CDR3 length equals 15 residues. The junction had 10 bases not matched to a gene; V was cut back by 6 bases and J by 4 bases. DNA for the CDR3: TGTGCCAGCAGCCAACGGACAGGGGTCTCTTACGAGCAGTACTTC. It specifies CASSQRTGVSYEQYF.

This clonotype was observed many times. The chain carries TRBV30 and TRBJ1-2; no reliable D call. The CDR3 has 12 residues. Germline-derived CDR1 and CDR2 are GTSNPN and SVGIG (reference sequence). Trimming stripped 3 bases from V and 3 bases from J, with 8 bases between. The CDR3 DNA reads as TGTGCCTGGAGCATCAGCGACTATGGCTACACCTTC. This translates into CAWSISDYGYTF.

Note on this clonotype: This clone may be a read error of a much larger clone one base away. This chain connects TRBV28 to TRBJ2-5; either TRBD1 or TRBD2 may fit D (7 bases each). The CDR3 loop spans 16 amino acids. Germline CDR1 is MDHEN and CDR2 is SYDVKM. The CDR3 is CASSKGGRGLAETQHF. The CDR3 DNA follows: TGTGCCAGCAGCAAAGGTGGGAGGGGGCTAGCGGAGACCCAGCACTTC.

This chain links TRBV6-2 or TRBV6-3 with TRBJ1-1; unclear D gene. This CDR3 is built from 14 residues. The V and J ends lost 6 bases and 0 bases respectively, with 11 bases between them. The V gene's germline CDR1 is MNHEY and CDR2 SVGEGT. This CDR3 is CASSSQRMNTEAFF. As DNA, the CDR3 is TGTGCCAGCAGCTCACAACGGATGAACACTGAAGCTTTCTTT.

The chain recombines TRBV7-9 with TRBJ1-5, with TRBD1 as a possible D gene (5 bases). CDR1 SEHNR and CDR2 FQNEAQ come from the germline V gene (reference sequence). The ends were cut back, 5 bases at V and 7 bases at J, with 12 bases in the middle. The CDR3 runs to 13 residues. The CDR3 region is CASSIGGGQPQHF. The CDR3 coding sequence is TGTGCCAGCAGCATTGGGGGGGGGCAGCCCCAGCATTTT.

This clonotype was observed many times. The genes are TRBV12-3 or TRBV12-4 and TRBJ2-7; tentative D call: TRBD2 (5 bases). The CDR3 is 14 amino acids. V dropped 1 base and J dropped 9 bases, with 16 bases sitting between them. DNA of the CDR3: TGTGCCAGCAGTTTAGGCGTCGTAGCCAGCGGGCAGTACTTC. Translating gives CASSLGVVASGQYF.

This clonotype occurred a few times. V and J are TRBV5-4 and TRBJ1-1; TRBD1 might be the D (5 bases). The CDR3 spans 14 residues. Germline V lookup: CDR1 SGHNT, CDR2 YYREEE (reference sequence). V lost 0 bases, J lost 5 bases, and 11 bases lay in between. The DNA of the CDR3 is TGTGCCAGCAGCTTGGCCGCGAGGGGTACTGAAGCTTTCTTT. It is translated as CASSLAARGTEAFF.

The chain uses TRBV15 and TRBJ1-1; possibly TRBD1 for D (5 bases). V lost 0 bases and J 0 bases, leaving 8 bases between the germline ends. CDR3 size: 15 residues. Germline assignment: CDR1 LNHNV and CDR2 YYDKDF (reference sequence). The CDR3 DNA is TGTGCCACCAGCAGAGAGGCAGGGATGAACACTGAAGCTTTCTTT. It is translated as CATSREAGMNTEAFF.

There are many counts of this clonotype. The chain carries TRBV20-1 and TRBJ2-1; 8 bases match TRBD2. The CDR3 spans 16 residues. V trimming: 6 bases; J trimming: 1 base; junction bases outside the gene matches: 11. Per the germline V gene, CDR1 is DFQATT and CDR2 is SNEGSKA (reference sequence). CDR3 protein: CSAVTRAGESYNEQFF. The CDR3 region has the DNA TGCAGTGCCGTAACTAGAGCGGGAGAATCCTACAATGAGCAGTTCTTC.